The clone carrying this T cell receptor (beta chain) came up a few times. Relapses following autologous stem cell transplantation were seen in all patients, with brentuximab vedotin exposure varying. The protocol was immunoSEQ multiplex PCR, while the TCRdb copy is restricted to in-frame clones and leaves out a portion. The table has 15,000 or so clones, about 83% seen once. These data belong to a study of PD-1 blockade in classical Hodgkin lymphoma. Germline V lookup: CDR1 LNHDA, CDR2 SQIVND (reference sequence). The CDR3 spans 12 residues. The V end was cut by 3 bases, the J end by 6 bases, with 8 bases between.

The material sequenced was peripheral blood mononuclear cells (PBMCs), taken before the second cycle of nivolumab. The TCR sequence derives from a human donor with classical Hodgkin lymphoma. V and J are TRBV19 and TRBJ1-2; a weak D match, TRBD1 (6 bases). The CDR3 protein is CASSMRGDGYTF. The CDR3 region has the DNA TGTGCCAGTAGTATGAGGGGGGATGGCTACACCTTC.